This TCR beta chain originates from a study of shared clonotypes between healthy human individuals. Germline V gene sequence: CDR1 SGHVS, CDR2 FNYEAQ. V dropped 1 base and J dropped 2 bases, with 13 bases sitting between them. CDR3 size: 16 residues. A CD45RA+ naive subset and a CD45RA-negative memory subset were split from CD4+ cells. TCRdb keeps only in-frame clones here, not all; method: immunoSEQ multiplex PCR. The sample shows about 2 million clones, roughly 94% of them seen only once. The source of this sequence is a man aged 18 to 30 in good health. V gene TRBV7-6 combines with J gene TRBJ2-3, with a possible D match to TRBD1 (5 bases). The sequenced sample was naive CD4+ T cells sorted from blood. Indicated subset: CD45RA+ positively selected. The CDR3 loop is CASSLGAGSPTDTQYF. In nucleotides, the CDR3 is TGTGCCAGCAGCTTAGGGGCAGGGTCCCCCACAGATACGCAGTATTTT.